The 2 T cell receptor beta chains below come from one sample, sequenced in a study of identical twins. One entry per CDR3 protein results from TCRdb running MiXCR on the 5' RACE reads. This sample has 200,000 to 250,000 distinct CDR3 sequences, with 5.5% to 7% found just once. Another study also made use of these data, one on yellow fever vaccine responses in identical twins.

The sequenced material came from memory (CD45RO+) T cells sorted from blood. The receptors here all came from a young woman in good health.

This chain connects TRBV15 to TRBJ1-5; TRBD1 might be the D (5 bases). This CDR3 region has 16 residues. The germline CDR1 and CDR2 sequences are LNHNV and YYDKDF (reference sequence). Trimming left V 0 bases short and J 2 bases short, with 11 bases between. The CDR3 nucleotides are TGTGCCACCAGCAGAGAGGGGCCGCGTCGCAATCAGCCCCAGCATTTT. This codes for CATSREGPRRNQPQHF. Filled out from reference TRBV15 and TRBJ1-5, the complete variable domain reads DAMVIQNPRYQVTQFGKPVTLSCSQTLNHNVMYWYQQKSSQAPKLLFHYYDKDFNNEADTPDNFQSRRPNTSFCFLDIRSPGLGDTAMYLCATSREGPRRNQPQHFGDGTRLSIL.

This clonotype was found many times. The V gene is TRBV20-1, the J gene TRBJ2-1; D unclear. CDR1 and CDR2 from the germline V gene are DFQATT and SNEGSKA (reference sequence). The CDR3 extends over 13 amino acids. The V end was cut by 0 bases, the J end by 8 bases, with 11 bases between. CDR3 amino acids: CSAREGGDHEQFF. The CDR3, as DNA: TGCAGTGCTAGAGAGGGTGGAGACCATGAGCAGTTCTTC.